This entry describes one T cell receptor (beta chain). The data were taken from a study of shared clonotypes between healthy human individuals. Caucasian adults residing in Nashville, Tennessee made up all the donors. The method was immunoSEQ multiplex PCR; TCRdb's version includes in-frame clones alone and lacks a portion of them. This sample has approximately 460,000 clones, with more than 70% found just once. The sample was PBMCs. This sequence originates from a woman between 40 and 55 years old in good health. Some clones in this sample may be carry-over from other donors' samples.

CDR3 amino acids: CASSLSYPPYEQYF. The CDR3 DNA is TGTGCCAGCAGTTTATCATATCCCCCCTACGAGCAGTACTTC. This chain uses TRBV28 with TRBJ2-7; D unclear. The CDR3 has 14 amino acids. Trimming shortened V by 1 base and J by 2 bases, and 9 bases separated the two germline ends. Germline V gene data show CDR1 as MDHEN and CDR2 as SYDVKM.